The 32 T cell receptor beta chains below were found in one sample sequenced in a study of blood T cell repertoires in COVID-19. The table came from immunoSEQ multiplex PCR; TCRdb's copy has only in-frame clones and leaves some out. The sample shows some 370,000 clones, about 90% of them seen only once. The specimen was peripheral blood. The receptors shown here come from a woman aged 25 to 39 with COVID-19, enrolled during active disease.

The table lists this clone with a count of one. The chain uses TRBV9 and TRBJ2-3, with 8 bases that match TRBD1. V gave up 3 bases and J gave up 3 bases; unmatched junction bases: 3. There are 14 residues in the CDR3. Germline V gene sequence: CDR1 SGDLS, CDR2 YYNGEE. CDR3 nucleotide sequence: TGTGCCAGCAGCGGCAGGGGGCTAACAGATACGCAGTATTTT. Residues: CASSGRGLTDTQYF.

CDR3 nucleotides: TGTGCCAGCAGCCGGACAGGAACTAACTATGGCTACACCTTC. It translates to CASSRTGTNYGYTF. J is TRBJ1-2 and V is TRBV6-5; 7 bases align to TRBD1. Trimming removed 6 bases from V and 0 bases from J; junction bases left unmatched: 4. CDR1 is MNHEY, CDR2 SVGAGI, per germline. The CDR3 contains 14 residues.

The genes are TRBV12-3 or TRBV12-4 and TRBJ2-2, with 11 bases that match TRBD2. The V and J ends lost 5 bases and 16 bases, in that order; junction bases with no gene match: 9. This CDR3 has 13 amino acids. The CDR3 nucleotides read TGTGCCAGCAGTCCCGGACTAGCGGGCCTCCCGTTTTTT. Encoded protein: CASSPGLAGLPFF.

The chain carries TRBV3-1 (or the pseudogene TRBV3-2) and TRBJ2-1; 12 bases are shared with TRBD2. The junction had 2 bases not matched to a gene; V was cut back by 4 bases and J by 7 bases. The CDR3 has 14 amino acids. Looked up from germline, CDR1 is LGHDT and CDR2 is YNNKEL (reference sequence). The CDR3 nucleotides read TGTGCCAGCAGCCGCGGACTAGCGGGAAATGAGCAGTTCTTC. Protein sequence: CASSRGLAGNEQFF.

The chain joins TRBV7-2 to TRBJ2-7; TRBD1 matches 8 bases. V shed 4 bases, J shed 5 bases, and the junction held 10 bases outside the gene matches. The CDR3 sequence is 15 residues long. Germline V gene sequence: CDR1 SGHTA, CDR2 FQGNSA. CDR3 amino acids: CASSWRTGQIDEQYF. As DNA, the CDR3 is TGTGCCAGCAGCTGGAGGACAGGGCAAATTGACGAGCAGTACTTC.

The CDR3 region is CASTSGQQGEKLFF. The CDR3 coding sequence is TGTGCCAGCACCTCGGGACAACAAGGGGAAAAACTGTTTTTT. V and J are TRBV6-5 and TRBJ1-4; TRBD1 might be the D (6 bases). V was cut by 7 bases and J by 8 bases, with 17 bases left in between. In germline, CDR1 is MNHEY, CDR2 SVGAGI. The CDR3 spans 14 residues.

The CDR3 loop is CASSYSNQPQHF. CDR3 bases: TGTGCCAGCAGTTATAGCAATCAGCCCCAGCATTTT. This chain uses TRBV7-9 with TRBJ1-5; D gene unclear. The CDR3 is 12 residues long. Trimming took off 6 bases at V and 0 bases at J, with 3 bases between the two ends. Germline loops: CDR1 SEHNR, CDR2 FQNEAQ (reference sequence).

The chain uses TRBV11-2 and TRBJ2-5, with 8 bases fitting TRBD2. Per the germline V gene, CDR1 is SGHAT and CDR2 is FQNNGV. V lost 5 bases to trimming and J lost 3 bases; unmatched junction nucleotides: 2. CDR3 size: 13 residues. In DNA form, the CDR3 reads TGTGCCAGCAGCGACGGGGGGGAAGAGACCCAGTACTTC. Amino acid sequence: CASSDGGEETQYF.

This clone was detected once. The chain has TRBV24-1 and TRBJ2-2, with no clear D. Trimming cost V 5 bases and J 3 bases, with 9 bases left between them. This CDR3 contains 14 residues. Per the germline V gene, CDR1 is KGHDR and CDR2 is SFDVKD. Written as DNA, the CDR3 is TGTGCCACCAGTGGAATGGCCGACACCGGGGAGCTGTTTTTT. This sequence encodes CATSGMADTGELFF.

The chain uses TRBV19 and TRBJ2-7; 10 nucleotides match TRBD2. CDR1 is LNHDA and CDR2 is SQIVND in the germline V gene (reference sequence). V trimming: 5 bases; J trimming: 2 bases; junction bases outside the gene matches: 6. There are 15 residues in the CDR3. CDR3 residues: CASSAGTSATYEQYF. The CDR3 nucleotides read TGTGCCAGTAGTGCCGGGACTAGCGCCACCTACGAGCAGTACTTC.

The gene calls are TRBV5-5 and TRBJ2-3; D perhaps matches TRBD2 (6 bases). CDR1 SGHKS and CDR2 YYEKEE come from the germline V gene (reference sequence). Between the trimmed V and J ends, which lost 3 bases and 4 bases, there was a span of 15 bases. This CDR3 has 15 amino acids. The DNA of the CDR3 is TGTGCCAGCAGCTCGGGACTGACTGGGCCAGATACGCAGTATTTT. Protein product: CASSSGLTGPDTQYF.

The chain links TRBV11-1 to TRBJ2-3; possible D gene TRBD1, 6 bases. The CDR3 has 16 residues. Per germline, CDR1 SGHAT and CDR2 FQDESV (reference sequence). Trimming removed 1 base at V and 5 bases at J, with 16 bases between. The CDR3 here is CASSLDMGHGGDTQYF. CDR3 nucleotide sequence: TGTGCCAGCAGCTTAGATATGGGACATGGTGGAGATACGCAGTATTTT. The variable domain in full, with the rest retrieved from reference TRBV11-1 and TRBJ2-3, is EAEVAQSPRYKITEKSQAVAFWCDPISGHATLYWYRQILGQGPELLVQFQDESVVDDSQLPKDRFSAERLKGVDSTLKIQPAELGDSAMYLCASSLDMGHGGDTQYFGPGTRLTVL.

The gene calls are TRBV9 and TRBJ1-3, with TRBD1 as a possible D gene (5 bases). Trimming pared 2 bases from V and 4 bases from J, leaving 7 bases between. The CDR3 length is 13 residues. CDR1 and CDR2 (germline): SGDLS, YYNGEE. The CDR3, as DNA: TGTGCCAGCAGCGTCAGGGTCGGAAACACCATATATTTT. This sequence encodes CASSVRVGNTIYF.

The count of this clone is one. The chain uses TRBV27 and TRBJ2-1; D might be TRBD2 (6 bases). Germline V gives CDR1 MNHEY, CDR2 SMNVEV (reference sequence). The length of the CDR3 is 15 residues. Trimming cost V 6 bases and J 0 bases, with 12 bases left between them. The CDR3 spells CASSLVGSSYNEQFF. DNA of the CDR3: TGTGCCAGCAGCTTAGTCGGGAGCTCCTACAATGAGCAGTTCTTC.

The gene calls are TRBV10-3 and TRBJ1-5, with 10 bases lining up with TRBD1. The J segment lost 7 bases and the V segment lost 6 bases, leaving 6 bases of the junction unmatched. The CDR3 loop spans 14 amino acids. Germline V CDR1 and CDR2: ENHRY, SYGVKD. CDR3 DNA sequence: TGTGCCATCAGCCGGGACAGGGGAGGGCAGCCCCAGCATTTT. Translating it yields CAISRDRGGQPQHF.

Here the CDR3 reads CSVRQGAGELFF. DNA for the CDR3: TGCAGCGTAAGACAGGGCGCCGGGGAGCTGTTTTTT. This chain links TRBV29-1 with TRBJ2-2; 7 positions match TRBD1. This CDR3 has 12 residues. V shed 6 bases and J 6 bases; nucleotides not matched to a gene: 4. Looked up from germline, CDR1 is SQVTM and CDR2 is ANQGSEA.

The DNA for the CDR3 is TGTGCCAGCTCACCCTGGGACAGGGGGTTTGGCAATCAGCCCCAGCATTTT. It translates to CASSPWDRGFGNQPQHF. V and J are TRBV18 and TRBJ1-5; 11 bases line up with TRBD1. The CDR3 has 17 residues. V lost 3 bases, J lost 2 bases, and 6 bases stayed unmatched. CDR1 is KGHSH, CDR2 LQKENI, per germline.

J is TRBJ2-2 and V is TRBV2, with D unclear. The V gene lost 2 bases and the J gene lost 2 bases, with 6 bases spanning the gap. CDR3 size: 14 residues. The germline V gene encodes CDR1 SNHLY and CDR2 FYNNEI. Here the CDR3 reads CASSESLNTGELFF. The CDR3 bases are TGTGCCAGCAGTGAAAGCCTAAACACCGGGGAGCTGTTTTTT.

This rearrangement joins TRBV28 to TRBJ2-7; 14 nucleotides line up with TRBD2. The CDR3 totals 14 residues. Germline CDR1 reads MDHEN; CDR2 reads SYDVKM. Germline trimming cut 6 bases from V and 6 bases from J; bases unmatched to any gene: 4. CDR3 coding DNA: TGTGCCAGCAGACAAGGGACTAGCGGGAGCGAGCAGTACTTC. Amino acids: CASRQGTSGSEQYF.

The chain combines TRBV7-8 with TRBJ2-1; tentative D call: TRBD2 (6 bases). CDR1 SGHVS and CDR2 FQNEAQ come from the germline V gene. This CDR3 has 13 residues. Here the CDR3 reads CASGPRGNNEQFF. CDR3 DNA sequence: TGTGCTAGCGGTCCTAGAGGGAACAATGAGCAGTTCTTC.

The genes are TRBV7-9 and TRBJ2-2; D perhaps matches TRBD2 (5 bases). This CDR3 spans 16 amino acids. Germline V gene sequence: CDR1 SEHNR, CDR2 FQNEAQ (reference sequence). Trimming removed 2 bases at V and 2 bases at J, with 12 bases between. CDR3: CASSLSASFNTGELFF. CDR3 DNA sequence: TGTGCCAGCAGCTTATCTGCTAGCTTTAACACCGGGGAGCTGTTTTTT.

V usage is TRBV15 and J usage is TRBJ2-7; 8 bases are a match to TRBD1. The CDR3 contains 13 residues. After removal of 2 bases from V and 6 bases from J, the junction contained 3 bases not matched to a gene. Germline loops: CDR1 LNHNV, CDR2 YYDKDF (reference sequence). DNA for the CDR3: TGTGCCACCAGCAGACAGGGGGCGGGCGAGCAGTACTTC. This translates into CATSRQGAGEQYF.

The V call is TRBV6-2 or TRBV6-3, the J call TRBJ1-4, with 11 bases lining up with TRBD1. This CDR3 is 15 amino acids long. The trim removed 2 bases at V and 13 bases at J, leaving 9 bases unmatched. Germline CDR1 reads MNHEY; CDR2 reads SVGEGT. CDR3 sequence (DNA): TGTGCCAGCAGTTACCCGGACAGGGGGCGACCCGGACTGTTTTTT. It specifies CASSYPDRGRPGLFF.

The rearrangement joins TRBV6-5 to TRBJ2-3, with TRBD1 identical over 7 bases. The CDR3 has 14 residues. Germline V gives CDR1 MNHEY, CDR2 SVGAGI. V was clipped by 5 bases and J by 6 bases; unmatched bases: 8. CDR3 sequence: CASSRTGPRDTQYF. The DNA for the CDR3 is TGTGCCAGCAGTCGGACAGGCCCTCGGGATACGCAGTATTTT.

The chain uses TRBV6-2 or TRBV6-3 and TRBJ2-4; D might be TRBD2 (6 bases). CDR1 and CDR2 (germline): MNHEY, SVGEGT. CDR3 length: 21 amino acids. V was clipped by 3 bases and J by 3 bases, with 30 bases between them. Written as DNA, the CDR3 is TGTGCCAGCAGTTATGATCATAGGGGAAATGGAGGGCGGTCCATCAAAAACATTCAGTACTTC. The encoded protein is CASSYDHRGNGGRSIKNIQYF.

This chain links TRBV7-9 with TRBJ2-2, with 13 bases lining up with TRBD2. CDR1 SEHNR and CDR2 FQNEAQ come from the germline V gene (reference sequence). This CDR3 has 19 residues. V lost 1 base and J lost 6; bases outside the gene matches: 11. The CDR3 region is CASSLVGLAGVNVAGELFF. The CDR3 DNA reads as TGTGCCAGCAGCTTAGTAGGACTAGCGGGAGTTAACGTAGCCGGGGAGCTGTTTTTT.

This CDR3 reads CASSLGQMQETQYF. The CDR3 region has the DNA TGTGCCAGCAGCCTGGGACAGATGCAAGAGACCCAGTACTTC. The chain carries TRBV11-2 and TRBJ2-5, with 7 nucleotides matching TRBD1. V shed 5 bases and J 2 bases; nucleotides not matched to a gene: 5. Germline assignment: CDR1 SGHAT and CDR2 FQNNGV. This CDR3 has 14 residues.

This clone was counted a single time. The chain joins TRBV2 to TRBJ2-6; a possible D gene is TRBD1 (6 bases). The CDR3 is made up of 16 amino acids. In germline, CDR1 is SNHLY, CDR2 FYNNEI. V was shortened by 7 bases and J by 0 bases, with 13 bases between the two germline ends. CDR3 residues: CASKAGALSGANVLTF. The CDR3 coding sequence is TGTGCCAGCAAGGCAGGGGCCCTCTCTGGGGCCAACGTCCTGACTTTC.

The chain combines TRBV5-5 with TRBJ2-7; perhaps TRBD2 as D (6 bases). Germline V CDR1 and CDR2: SGHKS, YYEKEE (reference sequence). The V gene lost 5 bases and the J gene lost 0 bases, with 9 bases spanning the gap. This CDR3 contains 13 residues. As DNA, the CDR3 is TGTGCCAGCAGGGACGGGAGCTCCTACGAGCAGTACTTC. Its translation is CASRDGSSYEQYF.

This clone was recorded a few times. Additional DNA sequences in this sample encode the identical CDR3. This chain joins TRBV7-2 and TRBJ2-7; D is uncertain. Looked up from germline, CDR1 is SGHTA and CDR2 is FQGNSA. The ends were cut back, 2 bases at V and 1 base at J, with 9 bases in the middle. The CDR3 has 14 residues. The CDR3 DNA follows: TGTGCCAGCAGCTTATTGACGGGTTCCTACGAGCAGTACTTC. This translates into CASSLLTGSYEQYF.

The V and J genes are TRBV6-5 and TRBJ2-1; 10 positions agree with TRBD1. With V trimmed by 6 bases and J by 7 bases, 3 bases remained unmatched. Germline assignment: CDR1 MNHEY and CDR2 SVGAGI. This CDR3 contains 13 residues. CDR3 in DNA: TGTGCCAGCAGGGGACAGGGGCGGAATGAGCAGTTCTTC. It encodes CASRGQGRNEQFF.

This chain connects TRBV10-2 to TRBJ2-7; the match to TRBD1 covers 10 bases. Trimming cost V 7 bases and J 4 bases; bases outside gene matches: 4. CDR3 size: 13 residues. In germline, CDR1 is WSHSY, CDR2 SAAADI. The CDR3 here is CASIKDRGYEQYF. The CDR3 DNA sequence: TGCGCCAGCATAAAGGACAGGGGGTACGAGCAGTACTTC.